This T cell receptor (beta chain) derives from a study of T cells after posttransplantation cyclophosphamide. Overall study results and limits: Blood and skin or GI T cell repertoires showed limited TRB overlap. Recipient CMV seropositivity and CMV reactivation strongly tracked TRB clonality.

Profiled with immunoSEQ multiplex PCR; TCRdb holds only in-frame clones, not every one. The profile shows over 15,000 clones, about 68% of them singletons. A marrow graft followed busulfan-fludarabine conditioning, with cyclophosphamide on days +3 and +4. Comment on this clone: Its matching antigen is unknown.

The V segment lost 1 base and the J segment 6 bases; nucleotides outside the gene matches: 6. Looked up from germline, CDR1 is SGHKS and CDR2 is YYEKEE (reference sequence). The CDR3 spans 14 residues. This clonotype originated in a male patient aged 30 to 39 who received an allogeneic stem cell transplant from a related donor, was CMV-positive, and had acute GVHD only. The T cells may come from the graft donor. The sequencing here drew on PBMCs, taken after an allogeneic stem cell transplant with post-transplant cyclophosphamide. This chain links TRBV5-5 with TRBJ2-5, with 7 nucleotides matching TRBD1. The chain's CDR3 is CASSLLSQGKTQYF. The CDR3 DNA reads TGTGCCAGCAGCTTGCTGTCACAGGGGAAGACCCAGTACTTC.